This entry concerns a single TCR beta chain. Its antigen is currently unknown. The sample comes from a study of cytomegalovirus exposure and HLA in healthy donors. Study outcomes and limitations: Accurate predictions that matched the HLA-A and HLA-B alleles of most subjects were reportedly made from TCR beta sequences.

The PCR contained 60 Vbeta and 13 Jbeta primers. Sequenced by immunoSEQ multiplex PCR; TCRdb stores in-frame clones only, minus some. Among roughly 180,000 clones listed, almost 85% were seen once. This receptor was taken from a boy aged 5-17 years in good health and CMV-seronegative. The source material was PBMCs.

The CDR3, as DNA: TGTGCCATCAGTGTAGTAGCCTTCGGCTACGAGCAGTACTTC. Amino acid sequence: CAISVVAFGYEQYF. The rearrangement links TRBV10-3 to TRBJ2-7; no clear D gene. Germline V gene data show CDR1 as ENHRY and CDR2 as SYGVKD. The CDR3 covers 14 residues. The V end was cut by 4 bases, the J end by 3 bases, with 13 bases between.